The T cell receptor beta chain described here comes from a study of cytomegalovirus exposure and HLA in healthy donors. Study-level results: TCR beta V- and J-gene trimming was later associated with a missense DCLRE1C variant. There were several of the most significant clusters that appeared linked to common viral pathogens in a later analysis. High specificity and sensitivity for cytomegalovirus status were reported for the classifier.

For this clone: Its antigen is not known.

PCR used 60 Vbeta primers and 13 Jbeta primers. Profiled with immunoSEQ multiplex PCR; TCRdb holds only in-frame clones, not every one. The table lists more than 85,000 clones, around 57% of them singletons. V lost 4 bases, J lost 1 base, and 0 bases stayed unmatched. The germline CDR1 and CDR2 sequences are GTSNPN and SVGIG (reference sequence). This CDR3 has 12 residues. The TCR originated in a human donor in good health. V gene TRBV30 combines with J gene TRBJ2-5, with TRBD2 identical over 7 bases. Material for sequencing was PBMCs. The DNA for the CDR3 is TGTGCCTGGACTAGCGGCCAAGAGACCCAGTACTTC. Translating it yields CAWTSGQETQYF.